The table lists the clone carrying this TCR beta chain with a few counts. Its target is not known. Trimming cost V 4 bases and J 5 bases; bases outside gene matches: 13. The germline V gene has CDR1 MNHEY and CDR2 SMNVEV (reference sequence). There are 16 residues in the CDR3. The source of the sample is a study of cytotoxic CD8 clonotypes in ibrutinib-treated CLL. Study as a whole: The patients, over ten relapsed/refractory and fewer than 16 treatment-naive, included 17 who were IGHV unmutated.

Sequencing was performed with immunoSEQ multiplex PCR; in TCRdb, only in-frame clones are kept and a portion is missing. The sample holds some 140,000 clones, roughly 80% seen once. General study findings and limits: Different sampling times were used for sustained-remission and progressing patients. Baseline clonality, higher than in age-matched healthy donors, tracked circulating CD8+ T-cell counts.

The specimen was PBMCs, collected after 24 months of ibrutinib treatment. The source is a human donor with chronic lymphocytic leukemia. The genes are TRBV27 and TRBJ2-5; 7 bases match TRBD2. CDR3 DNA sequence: TGTGCCAGCAGTTCCGGGAGGCTGGGAAGACCGGAGACCCAGTACTTC. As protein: CASSSGRLGRPETQYF.